The 27 T cell receptor beta chains presented below share a single source sample, sequenced in a study of CD8 T cells in Susac syndrome. cDNA came from 0.5 to 1 ug RNA primed by random hexamers. TCRdb ran MiXCR on the immunoSEQ multiplex PCR reads and lists one entry per CDR3 protein. The table has hundreds of thousands of distinct CDR3 sequences, 85% seen once. Material: CD8+ T cells from PBMCs. The receptors derive from a human donor with multiple sclerosis.

The V call is TRBV7-3, the J call TRBJ2-7, with 10 bases identical to TRBD2. The V gene end was trimmed by 2 bases and the J gene end by 1 base; junction bases not matched to a gene: 8. The CDR3 sequence is 17 residues long. Germline CDR1 reads SGHTA; CDR2 reads FQGTGA. This CDR3 is CASSLSSGGKTSYEQYF. CDR3 DNA sequence: TGTGCCAGCAGCTTATCTAGCGGGGGTAAGACTTCCTACGAGCAGTACTTC.

This clonotype has just one count. The chain couples TRBV29-1 to TRBJ1-1, with no clear D. The CDR3 loop spans 12 amino acids. V was shortened by 5 bases and J by 7 bases, with 14 bases between the two germline ends. Germline CDR1 reads SQVTM; CDR2 reads ANQGSEA. CDR3 nucleotides: TGCAGCGTTTCGAGCGGACCCTATGAAGCTTTCTTT. Translated: CSVSSGPYEAFF.

The V call is TRBV29-1, the J call TRBJ1-4, with no clear D. V lost 6 bases and J 10 bases, leaving 18 bases between the germline ends. The CDR3 extends over 13 amino acids. In germline, CDR1 is SQVTM, CDR2 ANQGSEA. CDR3 sequence: CSVDGEGVGKLFF. DNA for the CDR3: TGCAGCGTGGACGGGGAGGGAGTCGGAAAACTGTTTTTT.

With regard to this clonotype: Because the CDR3 is missing its conserved closing phenylalanine or tryptophan, this is likely a read error. J is TRBJ2-7 and V is TRBV7-3; maybe TRBD2 (6 bases). Per the germline V gene, CDR1 is SGHTA and CDR2 is FQGTGA. CDR3 size: 17 residues. The CDR3 nucleotides read TGTGCCAGCAGCTTAAGAGGCTTGGCCGGGACTCGCTACGGGCAGTACCTC. Its protein product is CASSLRGLAGTRYGQYL.

This chain uses TRBV28 with TRBJ1-1; TRBD1 is a possible D gene (5 bases). The CDR3 is 16 residues long. Deletions cut 1 base from V and 3 bases from J, with 15 bases between. Germline loops: CDR1 MDHEN, CDR2 SYDVKM. The CDR3 sequence is CASSLYTDRIDTEAFF. In DNA form, the CDR3 reads TGTGCCAGCAGTTTATACACCGACAGAATCGACACTGAAGCTTTCTTT.

The V gene is TRBV30, the J gene TRBJ2-1; 10 nucleotides agree with TRBD1. The J segment lost 9 bases and the V segment lost 0 bases, leaving 8 bases of the junction unmatched. This CDR3 has 15 residues. Germline-derived CDR1 and CDR2 are GTSNPN and SVGIG (reference sequence). CDR3 DNA: TGTGCCTGGAGTGTTGGGACAGGGGTTTGGGTTGAGCAGTTCTTC. This encodes CAWSVGTGVWVEQFF.

The J gene is TRBJ2-1, the V gene TRBV19, with a tentative D call TRBD2 (5 bases). Germline lookup yields CDR1 LNHDA and CDR2 SQIVND (reference sequence). The CDR3 extends over 14 amino acids. V was clipped by 3 bases and J by 5 bases, with 11 bases between them. CDR3 protein: CASSITSPNNEQFF. The CDR3, as DNA: TGTGCCAGTAGTATCACTAGTCCCAACAATGAGCAGTTCTTC.

The rearrangement links TRBV20-1 to TRBJ2-7; D is uncertain. V dropped 2 bases and J dropped 4 bases, with 6 bases sitting between them. The CDR3 has 11 amino acids. CDR1 is DFQATT and CDR2 is SNEGSKA in the germline V gene (reference sequence). CDR3: CSARILYEQYF. The CDR3 DNA reads TGCAGTGCTAGAATCCTTTACGAGCAGTACTTC.

This chain connects TRBV9 to TRBJ2-1, with no clear D. The V and J ends lost 6 bases and 0 bases respectively, with 10 bases between them. This CDR3 has 14 amino acids. CDR1 is SGDLS, CDR2 YYNGEE, per germline. CDR3 bases: TGTGCCAGCACCCCTTTTGCCTCCTACAATGAGCAGTTCTTC. Translated, it gives CASTPFASYNEQFF.

The V gene is TRBV6-2 or TRBV6-3, the J gene TRBJ1-2, with unresolved D. The V end was cut by 7 bases, the J end by 14 bases, with 26 bases between. This CDR3 spans 14 amino acids. Germline CDR1 and CDR2: MNHEY and SVGEGT. CDR3 in amino acids: CASKNNRVRRRFTF. Here the CDR3 DNA reads TGTGCCAGCAAGAATAACCGCGTACGACGGCGCTTTACCTTC.

V gene TRBV6-2 or TRBV6-3 combines with J gene TRBJ1-4; D perhaps matches TRBD1 (5 bases). The V and J ends lost 0 bases and 1 base respectively, with 6 bases between them. The germline V gene has CDR1 MNHEY and CDR2 SVGEGT. The CDR3 runs to 15 residues. The CDR3 DNA reads TGTGCCAGCAGTTACTCCGGACAAACTAATGAAAAACTGTTTTTT. Amino acids: CASSYSGQTNEKLFF.

The chain employs TRBV6-2 or TRBV6-3 and TRBJ2-7; D gene uncertain. With 2 bases removed from V and 4 bases from J, the gap between germline ends came to 9 bases. CDR3 length: 13 amino acids. Germline loops: CDR1 MNHEY, CDR2 SVGEGT. The CDR3 region has the DNA TGTGCCAGCAGTTACGCGACGGTTTACGAGCAGTACTTC. Its translation is CASSYATVYEQYF.

The rearrangement uses TRBV6-2 or TRBV6-3 and TRBJ2-3; 11 bases map to TRBD2. Germline CDR1 reads MNHEY; CDR2 reads SVGEGT. The CDR3 spans 14 residues. V trimming: 6 bases; J trimming: 4 bases; junction bases outside the gene matches: 3. The CDR3 sequence is CASRLAGAADTQYF. The DNA of the CDR3 is TGTGCCAGCAGACTAGCGGGAGCCGCAGATACGCAGTATTTT.

The chain is built from TRBV18 and TRBJ1-2; D is ambiguous. This CDR3 spans 13 amino acids. Germline lookup yields CDR1 KGHSH and CDR2 LQKENI. V lost 3 bases, J lost 3 bases, and 8 bases lay in between. Here the CDR3 DNA reads TGTGCCAGCTCACCTGTCGGAGACTATGGCTACACCTTC. Translating it yields CASSPVGDYGYTF.

The rearrangement joins TRBV7-2 to TRBJ1-3, with 11 bases lining up with TRBD1. Germline loops: CDR1 SGHTA, CDR2 FQGNSA. The CDR3 is 19 residues long. V was pared by 5 bases and J by 4 bases, with 16 bases of the junction left unmatched. CDR3 amino acids: CASSPGGTGGYLVGNTIYF. The CDR3 DNA reads as TGTGCCAGCAGCCCCGGAGGGACAGGGGGTTACCTTGTGGGAAACACCATATATTTT.

This chain uses TRBV11-2 with TRBJ2-5; 10 bases are shared with TRBD2. Losses at the gene ends were 4 bases for V and 5 bases for J; bases not matched to a gene: 7. Germline loops: CDR1 SGHAT, CDR2 FQNNGV. The CDR3 is 15 amino acids. Here the CDR3 reads CASSSLAGVGETQYF. DNA of the CDR3: TGTGCCAGCAGCTCTCTAGCGGGAGTAGGGGAGACCCAGTACTTC.

This chain connects TRBV2 to TRBJ2-5, with TRBD2 matching over 10 bases. Germline loops: CDR1 SNHLY, CDR2 FYNNEI. The V segment lost 7 bases and the J segment 9 bases; nucleotides outside the gene matches: 14. The CDR3 consists of 15 residues. In nucleotides, the CDR3 is TGTGCCAGCAAGGAAACTAGCGGGACCCTCAGGCCCCAGTACTTC. This encodes CASKETSGTLRPQYF.

In nucleotides, the CDR3 is TGTGCCAGCAGCTTAACCGTGGCGGGAGCAGCATACGAGCAGTACTTC. It specifies CASSLTVAGAAYEQYF. V gene TRBV7-2 combines with J gene TRBJ2-7, with 7 bases matching TRBD2. The germline V gene encodes CDR1 SGHTA and CDR2 FQGNSA. The CDR3 consists of 16 residues. V lost 2 bases and J lost 4; bases outside the gene matches: 11.

This clonotype occurred a few times. The chain has TRBV7-2 and TRBJ1-4; D perhaps matches TRBD1 (5 bases). Germline assignment: CDR1 SGHTA and CDR2 FQGNSA. The V gene lost 5 bases and the J gene lost 8 bases, with 15 bases spanning the gap. The CDR3 has 14 residues. This CDR3 is CASSPQGSGEKLFF. The CDR3 DNA is TGTGCCAGCAGCCCGCAGGGTTCGGGGGAAAAACTGTTTTTT. Filled out from reference TRBV7-2 and TRBJ1-4, the complete variable domain reads GAGVSQSPSNKVTEKGKDVELRCDPISGHTALYWYRQSLGQGLEFLIYFQGNSAPDKSGLPSDRFSAERTGGSVSTLTIQRTQQEDSAVYLCASSPQGSGEKLFFGSGTQLSVL.

The DNA of the CDR3 is TGTGCCAGCAGGGCTGGACAGGGCCTCACCGGGGAGCTGTTTTTT. It encodes CASRAGQGLTGELFF. J is TRBJ2-2 and V is TRBV6-5, with 8 bases that match TRBD1. Losses at the gene ends were 6 bases for V and 4 bases for J; bases not matched to a gene: 7. Germline-derived CDR1 and CDR2 are MNHEY and SVGAGI. The CDR3 covers 15 residues.

The genes are TRBV6-5 and TRBJ2-1, with D perhaps TRBD2 (5 bases). The CDR3 is 14 residues long. The germline V and J ends were trimmed by 6 bases and 7 bases, with 16 bases remaining between them. Looked up from germline, CDR1 is MNHEY and CDR2 is SVGAGI. The CDR3 DNA reads TGTGCCAGCAGCAATATATTGACTATGAATGAGCAGTTCTTC. The encoded protein is CASSNILTMNEQFF.

The rearrangement joins TRBV5-1 to TRBJ2-3, with 7 bases aligning to TRBD2. V was pared by 4 bases and J by 1 base, with 6 bases of the junction left unmatched. The CDR3 is 15 residues long. CDR1 SGHRS and CDR2 YFSETQ come from the germline V gene. The CDR3 spells CASSPYTSGTDTQYF. The DNA for the CDR3 is TGCGCCAGCAGCCCTTATACTAGCGGCACAGATACGCAGTATTTT.

This sequence joins TRBV12-3 or TRBV12-4 and TRBJ2-5, with unresolved D. V lost 5 bases and J 5 bases, leaving 21 bases between the germline ends. The CDR3 is 16 amino acids. Written as DNA, the CDR3 is TGTGCCAGCAGTACGTCCCCTCCGGGTCTGGGGGAGACCCAGTACTTC. It is translated as CASSTSPPGLGETQYF.

The CDR3 loop is CASSPRGDRDRYNEQFF. CDR3 coding DNA: TGTGCCAGCTCACCGAGAGGGGACCGGGACAGATACAATGAGCAGTTCTTC. The V call is TRBV18, the J call TRBJ2-1; the match to TRBD1 covers 7 bases. The V segment lost 3 bases and the J segment 4 bases; nucleotides outside the gene matches: 12. Germline loops: CDR1 KGHSH, CDR2 LQKENI. The CDR3 runs 17 residues.

The gene calls are TRBV27 and TRBJ2-3; TRBD1 might be the D (6 bases). The CDR3 is 20 amino acids. Trimming removed 3 bases at V and 0 bases at J, with 25 bases between. Germline CDR1 reads MNHEY; CDR2 reads SMNVEV (reference sequence). The CDR3 DNA follows: TGTGCCAGCAGTTTCTCCCCGGGACATTACGCCGGGGTTAGCACAGATACGCAGTATTTT. Amino acids: CASSFSPGHYAGVSTDTQYF.

The chain joins TRBV11-2 to TRBJ2-1, with D perhaps being TRBD1 or TRBD2 (5 bases each). V was cut by 0 bases and J by 10 bases, with 10 bases left in between. The CDR3 has 13 residues. Germline loops: CDR1 SGHAT, CDR2 FQNNGV. Here the CDR3 reads CASSLEAGTEQFF. DNA for the CDR3: TGTGCCAGCAGCTTAGAGGCAGGGACCGAGCAGTTCTTC.

This clonotype came up once. V gene TRBV29-1 combines with J gene TRBJ1-2; D is undetermined. This CDR3 spans 13 amino acids. V lost 7 bases, J lost 4 bases, and 16 bases lay in between. CDR1 SQVTM and CDR2 ANQGSEA come from the germline V gene. This CDR3 is CSDMLRPSYGYTF. The DNA of the CDR3 is TGCAGCGATATGTTACGTCCGAGCTATGGCTACACCTTC.